Following are 32 T cell receptor beta chains from one sample sequenced in a study of blood T cells in healthy people across ages. A sample-barcoded 5' primer and a J-beta primer mix were used in a second PCR of roughly 6 to 11 cycles. One entry per CDR3 protein, called by TCRdb with MiXCR from the 5' RACE reads. The sample has approximately 800,000 distinct CDR3 sequences, about 62% seen once. Sequencing was done on a sample of blood. Every receptor here comes from a man aged 30-40 years in good health.

The genes are TRBV6-2 or TRBV6-3 and TRBJ2-3; possibly TRBD1 for D (6 bases). Trimming removed 7 bases at V and 2 bases at J, with 13 bases between. The CDR3 extends over 14 amino acids. Looked up from germline, CDR1 is MNHEY and CDR2 is SVGEGT. In DNA, the CDR3 is TGTGCCAGCAATCTACAGGGATTCACAGATACGCAGTATTTT. It encodes CASNLQGFTDTQYF.

The rearrangement links TRBV7-2 to TRBJ2-3; D remains unclear. Germline values: CDR1 SGHTA, CDR2 FQGNSA. The CDR3 runs 14 residues. Deletions cut 3 bases from V and 4 bases from J, with 11 bases between. The CDR3 bases are TGTGCCAGCAGCTTCATGGTGCGCCCAGATACGCAGTATTTT. This encodes CASSFMVRPDTQYF.

J is TRBJ2-3 and V is TRBV7-9, with D possibly being TRBD2 (6 bases). Trimming pared 3 bases from V and 5 bases from J, leaving 12 bases between. Germline loops: CDR1 SEHNR, CDR2 FQNEAQ (reference sequence). The CDR3 sequence is 14 residues long. The CDR3 nucleotides read TGTGCCAGCAGCTTTGGAGGGTTAGGAGATACGCAGTATTTT. This encodes CASSFGGLGDTQYF.

V gene TRBV7-9 combines with J gene TRBJ1-1; unclear D gene. The CDR3 sequence is 15 residues long. The germline V gene has CDR1 SEHNR and CDR2 FQNEAQ (reference sequence). V was shortened by 4 bases and J by 1 base, with 13 bases between the two germline ends. Written as DNA, the CDR3 is TGTGCCAGCAGCTCCCAAGAGAGACCGAACACTGAAGCTTTCTTT. It yields the protein CASSSQERPNTEAFF.

The chain has TRBV7-2 and TRBJ1-2, with D unresolved. The CDR3 extends over 17 amino acids. CDR1 is SGHTA and CDR2 is FQGNSA in the germline V gene. V gave up 1 base and J gave up 1 base, with 16 bases separating them. The CDR3 is CASSLDPRHGINYGYTF. The CDR3 DNA reads as TGTGCCAGCAGCTTAGATCCCCGTCACGGCATTAACTATGGCTACACCTTC.

The chain uses TRBV6-5 and TRBJ1-6; no firm D call. V lost 8 bases to trimming and J lost 6 bases, with 11 bases between them. CDR1 MNHEY and CDR2 SVGAGI come from the germline V gene. The CDR3 is 13 amino acids. CDR3: CASRKGINSPLHF. In DNA form, the CDR3 reads TGTGCCAGCCGCAAAGGGATTAATTCACCCCTCCACTTT.

This chain connects TRBV18 to TRBJ2-1, with a possible D match to TRBD2 (6 bases). The CDR3 consists of 15 residues. Per germline, CDR1 KGHSH and CDR2 LQKENI. V gave up 2 bases and J gave up 3 bases, with 11 bases separating them. Here the CDR3 DNA reads TGTGCCAGCTCACCAAAACGGGGGAGCTACAATGAGCAGTTCTTC. It codes for CASSPKRGSYNEQFF.

The gene calls are TRBV4-2 and TRBJ2-3; D is possibly TRBD2 (6 bases). V gave up 0 bases and J gave up 2 bases, with 15 bases separating them. From germline, CDR1 is LGHNA and CDR2 YNFKEQ. CDR3 length: 17 amino acids. CDR3 bases: TGTGCCAGCAGCCAAGATCGGGGCGGGGTCAACACAGATACGCAGTATTTT. Its protein product is CASSQDRGGVNTDTQYF.

This clonotype was seen many times. The chain couples TRBV28 to TRBJ2-4, with D possibly matching TRBD1 (5 bases). Trimming took 4 bases from V and 8 from J, leaving 15 bases between them. CDR3 size: 14 residues. CDR1 and CDR2 from the germline V gene are MDHEN and SYDVKM. The CDR3, as DNA: TGTGCCAGCAGTTCAGGGCACACAGAGTACATTCAGTACTTC. It encodes CASSSGHTEYIQYF.

The chain combines TRBV3-1 with TRBJ2-3, with 7 nucleotides matching TRBD1. The CDR3 length is 16 residues. Germline V gives CDR1 LGHDT, CDR2 YNNKEL (reference sequence). The trim removed 5 bases at V and 2 bases at J, leaving 10 bases unmatched. This CDR3 is CASSLLGGGDTDTQYF. The CDR3 nucleotides read TGTGCCAGCAGCTTGCTAGGGGGCGGCGACACAGATACGCAGTATTTT.

This clonotype turned up a few times. The gene calls are TRBV24-1 and TRBJ2-1; D not certain. Germline-derived CDR1 and CDR2 are KGHDR and SFDVKD. V lost 3 bases to trimming and J lost 6 bases, with 17 bases between them. This CDR3 comprises 16 residues. The CDR3 sequence is CATSDNRRTAGNEQFF. CDR3 nucleotide sequence: TGTGCCACCAGTGATAACAGACGGACCGCCGGCAATGAGCAGTTCTTC.

The chain links TRBV20-1 to TRBJ2-1, with TRBD2 matching 14 bases. From germline, CDR1 is DFQATT and CDR2 SNEGSKA (reference sequence). This CDR3 has 16 amino acids. After removal of 3 bases from V and 6 bases from J, the junction contained 7 bases not matched to a gene. CDR3 in DNA: TGCAGTGCTAGGGCCGAGACTAGCGGGGGGGGCAATGAGCAGTTCTTC. This codes for CSARAETSGGGNEQFF.

The chain couples TRBV20-1 to TRBJ2-1; D is undetermined. Trimming took 3 bases from V and 3 from J, leaving 9 bases between them. The CDR3 covers 13 residues. Germline CDR1 and CDR2: DFQATT and SNEGSKA (reference sequence). CDR3 DNA sequence: TGCAGTGCTAGCGTACAGAACTACAATGAGCAGTTCTTC. Translated, it gives CSASVQNYNEQFF.

The rearrangement joins TRBV7-6 to TRBJ2-4, with 8 bases fitting TRBD1. TRBJ2-7 matches the DNA end more closely, so the J call is doubtful. The CDR3 covers 15 residues. Germline values: CDR1 SGHVS, CDR2 FNYEAQ. The CDR3 DNA is TGTGCCAGCAGCCATGGACAGGGCCGGACTTACGAGCAGTACTTC. Encoded protein: CASSHGQGRTYEQYF.

V and J are TRBV11-2 and TRBJ1-4; D is possibly TRBD1 (5 bases). This CDR3 is built from 14 residues. CDR1 SGHAT and CDR2 FQNNGV come from the germline V gene. The V end lost 7 bases, the J end lost 8 bases, and 17 bases lay between the germline ends. CDR3: CASTLMGVREKLFF. The DNA for the CDR3 is TGTGCCAGCACCCTGATGGGGGTACGGGAAAAACTGTTTTTT.

The J gene is TRBJ2-7, the V gene TRBV27; D is unresolved. The V end was cut by 3 bases, the J end by 7 bases, with 10 bases between. In germline, CDR1 is MNHEY, CDR2 SMNVEV (reference sequence). This CDR3 has 12 residues. The CDR3 DNA is TGTGCCAGCAGTTTTCCAGACCGGGAGCAGTACTTC. This sequence encodes CASSFPDREQYF.

The chain recombines TRBV6-2 or TRBV6-3 with TRBJ2-3, with a possible D match to TRBD2 (6 bases). V was pared by 2 bases and J by 5 bases, with 17 bases between. This CDR3 has 16 residues. Germline values: CDR1 MNHEY, CDR2 SVGEGT. The CDR3 coding sequence is TGTGCCAGCAGTTACGTTTACGGGGGTGTTGGAGATACGCAGTATTTT. Protein sequence: CASSYVYGGVGDTQYF.

The rearrangement joins TRBV7-2 to TRBJ2-4; TRBD1 is a possible D gene (6 bases). The germline gives CDR1 SGHTA, CDR2 FQGNSA. This CDR3 comprises 14 residues. Trimming pared 4 bases from V and 6 bases from J, leaving 13 bases between. CDR3 residues: CASSSGQIINIQYF. The CDR3 nucleotides read TGTGCCAGCAGCTCCGGACAGATAATAAACATTCAGTACTTC.

Only one count was recorded for this clonotype. The genes are TRBV15 and TRBJ2-5; D tentatively fits TRBD1 or TRBD2 (6 bases each). The tail of the sequence fits TRBJ2-7 better, so the J call may be wrong. CDR3 length: 16 amino acids. The germline gives CDR1 LNHNV, CDR2 YYDKDF (reference sequence). The CDR3 bases are TGTGCCACCAGCAGAGATAGTGGGGGGCTGGTTTACGAGCAGTACTTC. Translation: CATSRDSGGLVYEQYF.

The rearrangement links TRBV25-1 to TRBJ2-1, with TRBD2 as a possible D gene (6 bases). There are 14 residues in the CDR3. Trimming took 5 bases from V and 6 from J, leaving 14 bases between them. Germline V CDR1 and CDR2: MGHDK, SYGVNS. Written as DNA, the CDR3 is TGTGCCAGCAGTAGAGGGGAGGTAGGCAATGAGCAGTTCTTC. Translating gives CASSRGEVGNEQFF. The full variable domain, its missing parts supplied by reference TRBV25-1 and TRBJ2-1, is EADIYQTPRYLVIGTGKKITLECSQTMGHDKMYWYQQDPGMELHLIHYSYGVNSTEKGDLSSESTVSRIRTEHFPLTLESARPSHTSQYLCASSRGEVGNEQFFGPGTRLTVL.

The chain employs TRBV20-1 and TRBJ1-6, with 7 bases that match TRBD1. CDR1 and CDR2 from the germline V gene are DFQATT and SNEGSKA (reference sequence). V shed 0 bases, J shed 6 bases, and the junction held 11 bases outside the gene matches. This CDR3 spans 17 amino acids. The CDR3 here is CSARDAVLGQTNSPLHF. The CDR3 DNA reads TGCAGTGCTAGAGATGCGGTTCTGGGACAGACTAATTCACCCCTCCACTTT.

This sequence joins TRBV5-1 and TRBJ2-4, with 10 bases matching TRBD1. The closer fit of TRBJ2-7 to the DNA end suggests the J call may be wrong. There are 15 residues in the CDR3. CDR1 and CDR2 (germline): SGHRS, YFSETQ. In DNA form, the CDR3 reads TGCGCCAGCAGCACAAGGACAGGGGGAGTCAACGAGCAGTACTTC. Translation gives CASSTRTGGVNEQYF.

This clonotype has more than one count but fewer than ten. The V call is TRBV7-9, the J call TRBJ2-6; D is unclear. Germline V gene data show CDR1 as SEHNR and CDR2 as FQNEAQ (reference sequence). This CDR3 region has 15 residues. The V end lost 6 bases, the J end lost 0 bases, and 9 bases lay between the germline ends. The CDR3 spells CASRANSSGANVLTF. The CDR3 coding sequence is TGTGCCAGCAGGGCAAATTCCTCTGGGGCCAACGTCCTGACTTTC.

The chain employs TRBV6-5 and TRBJ2-7; 12 nucleotides align to TRBD2. Germline V gene data show CDR1 as MNHEY and CDR2 as SVGAGI. Trimming removed 6 bases from V and 1 base from J; junction bases left unmatched: 4. The length of the CDR3 is 15 residues. The CDR3 reads CASSRTSGESYEQYF. CDR3 nucleotides: TGTGCCAGCAGCCGGACTAGCGGGGAATCCTACGAGCAGTACTTC.

The V and J genes are TRBV5-5 and TRBJ2-3; D might be TRBD1 (6 bases). The V gene's germline CDR1 is SGHKS and CDR2 YYEKEE (reference sequence). The V and J ends lost 6 bases and 7 bases respectively, with 18 bases between them. The CDR3 is made up of 14 amino acids. CDR3 amino acids: CASNKAGETNTQYF. CDR3 nucleotide sequence: TGTGCCAGCAACAAGGCAGGGGAGACAAATACGCAGTATTTT.

This chain uses TRBV18 with TRBJ2-1; unclear D gene. Deletions cut 0 bases from V and 9 bases from J, with 12 bases between. CDR1 KGHSH and CDR2 LQKENI come from the germline V gene. CDR3 length: 14 residues. The CDR3 region has the DNA TGTGCCAGCTCACCACCAGCAGGTGAAGGTGAGCAGTTCTTC. Its translation is CASSPPAGEGEQFF.

This clonotype was seen only once. One end of the junction does not line up with germline, which may come from a read error. The chain links TRBV6-2 or TRBV6-3 to TRBJ1-5, with D unclear. CDR3 length equals 14 residues. In germline, CDR1 is MNHEY, CDR2 SVGEGT. This CDR3 reads CASSYRVSNRPQHF. The CDR3, as DNA: TGTGCCAGCAGTTACAGGGTGAGCAATCGGCCCCAGCATTTT.

J is TRBJ2-1 and V is TRBV20-1, with D perhaps matching TRBD2 (6 bases). The CDR3 sequence is 14 residues long. Trimming removed 6 bases from V and 1 base from J, with 13 bases in between. Germline CDR1 reads DFQATT; CDR2 reads SNEGSKA (reference sequence). The DNA for the CDR3 is TGCAGTGCCCGTGGACTACTATCCTACAATGAGCAGTTCTTC. It specifies CSARGLLSYNEQFF.

The chain couples TRBV29-1 to TRBJ2-1, with 7 bases matching TRBD1. With V trimmed by 7 bases and J by 10 bases, 13 bases remained unmatched. The CDR3 sequence is 13 residues long. Germline CDR1 and CDR2: SQVTM and ANQGSEA. CDR3 in DNA: TGCAGCGCTGCGACAGGGAACGCTTACGAGCAGTTCTTC. Translation gives CSAATGNAYEQFF.

The rearrangement uses TRBV4-2 and TRBJ2-6, with 7 positions matching TRBD1. The germline V gene has CDR1 LGHNA and CDR2 YNFKEQ. V was clipped by 4 bases and J by 0 bases; unmatched bases: 15. CDR3 size: 20 residues. CDR3: CASSLKLRQGYSSGANVLTF. The CDR3 nucleotides read TGTGCCAGCAGCCTCAAACTCAGACAGGGTTACTCCTCTGGGGCCAACGTCCTGACTTTC.

The gene calls are TRBV4-1 and TRBJ2-1; weak D call: TRBD1 (5 bases). This CDR3 spans 15 amino acids. The V and J ends lost 5 bases and 3 bases respectively, with 14 bases between them. Germline lookup yields CDR1 MGHRA and CDR2 YSYEKL. DNA of the CDR3: TGCGCCAGCAGCAAAGCACAGGATTTCTACAATGAGCAGTTCTTC. This codes for CASSKAQDFYNEQFF.

The rearrangement joins TRBV5-1 to TRBJ1-2; unclear D gene. V dropped 0 bases and J dropped 3 bases, with 12 bases sitting between them. CDR1 is SGHRS, CDR2 YFSETQ, per germline. The length of the CDR3 is 15 residues. CDR3 in amino acids: CASSLDSQGHYGYTF. Here the CDR3 DNA reads TGCGCCAGCAGCTTGGACAGCCAAGGACACTATGGCTACACCTTC. Full variable domain (outside the CDR3, taken from reference TRBV5-1 and TRBJ1-2): KAGVTQTPRYLIKTRGQQVTLSCSPISGHRSVSWYQQTPGQGLQFLFEYFSETQRNKGNFPGRFSGRQFSNSRSEMNVSTLELGDSALYLCASSLDSQGHYGYTFGSGTRLTVV.